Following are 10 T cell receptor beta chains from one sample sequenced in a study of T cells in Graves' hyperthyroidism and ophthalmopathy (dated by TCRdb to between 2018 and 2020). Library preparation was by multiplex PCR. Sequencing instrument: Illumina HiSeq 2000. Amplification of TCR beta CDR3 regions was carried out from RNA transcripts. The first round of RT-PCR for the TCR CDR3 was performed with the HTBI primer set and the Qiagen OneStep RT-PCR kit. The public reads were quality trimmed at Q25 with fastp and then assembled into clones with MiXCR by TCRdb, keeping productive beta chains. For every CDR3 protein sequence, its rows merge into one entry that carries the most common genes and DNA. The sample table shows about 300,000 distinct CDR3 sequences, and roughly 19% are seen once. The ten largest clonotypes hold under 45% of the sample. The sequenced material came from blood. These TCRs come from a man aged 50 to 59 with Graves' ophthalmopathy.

CDR3 amino acids: CASGYRGTGELFF. The DNA of the CDR3 is TGTGCCAGCGGATACAGGGGTACCGGGGAGCTGTTTTTT. The V gene is TRBV6-4, the J gene TRBJ2-2; 7 bases match TRBD1. The CDR3 contains 13 residues. Germline trimming cut 8 bases from V and 5 bases from J; bases unmatched to any gene: 5. Germline assignment: CDR1 MRHNA and CDR2 SNTAGT.

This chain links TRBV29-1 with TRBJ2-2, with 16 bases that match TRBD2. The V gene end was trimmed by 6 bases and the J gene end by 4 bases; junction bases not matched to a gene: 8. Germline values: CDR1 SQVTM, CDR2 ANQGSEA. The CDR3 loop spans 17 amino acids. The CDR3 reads CSVWGLAGGTGTGELFF. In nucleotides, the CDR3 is TGCAGCGTCTGGGGACTAGCGGGAGGGACCGGCACCGGGGAGCTGTTTTTT.

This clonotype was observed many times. The CDR3 coding sequence is TGTGCCAGCAGCCCGCTCTTGGTGGGGGCTGGGAGGACTGAAGCTTTCTTT. It translates to CASSPLLVGAGRTEAFF. This chain uses TRBV3-1 with TRBJ1-1, with D possibly TRBD1 on 6 matching bases. The CDR3 sequence is 17 residues long. Germline-derived CDR1 and CDR2 are LGHDT and YNNKEL (reference sequence). V lost 4 bases and J 5 bases, leaving 23 bases between the germline ends.

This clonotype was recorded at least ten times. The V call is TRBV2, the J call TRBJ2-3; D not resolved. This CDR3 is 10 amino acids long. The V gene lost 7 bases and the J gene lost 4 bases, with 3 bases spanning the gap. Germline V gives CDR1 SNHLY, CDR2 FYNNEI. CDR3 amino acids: CASTADTQYF. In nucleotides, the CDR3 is TGTGCCAGCACGGCAGATACGCAGTATTTT.

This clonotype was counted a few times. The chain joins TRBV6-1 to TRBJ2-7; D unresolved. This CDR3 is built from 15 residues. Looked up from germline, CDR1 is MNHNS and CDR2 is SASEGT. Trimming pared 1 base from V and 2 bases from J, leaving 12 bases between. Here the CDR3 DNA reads TGTGCCAGCAGTGAAGACCCGGGCACAACCTACGAGCAGTACTTC. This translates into CASSEDPGTTYEQYF.

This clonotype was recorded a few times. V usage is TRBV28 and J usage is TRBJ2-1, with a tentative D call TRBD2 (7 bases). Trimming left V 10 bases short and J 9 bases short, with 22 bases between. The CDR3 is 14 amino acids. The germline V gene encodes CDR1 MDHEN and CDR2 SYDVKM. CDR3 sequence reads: CATGGQAVWGEQFF. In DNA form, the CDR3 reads TGTGCCACCGGGGGGCAGGCAGTATGGGGTGAGCAGTTCTTC.

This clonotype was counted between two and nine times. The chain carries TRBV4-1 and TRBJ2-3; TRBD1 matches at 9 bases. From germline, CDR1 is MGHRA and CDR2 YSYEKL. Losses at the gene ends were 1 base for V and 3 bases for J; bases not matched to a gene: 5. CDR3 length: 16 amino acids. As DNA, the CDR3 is TGCGCCAGCAGCCAAGCTACAGGGGGCAAGACAGATACGCAGTATTTT. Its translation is CASSQATGGKTDTQYF.

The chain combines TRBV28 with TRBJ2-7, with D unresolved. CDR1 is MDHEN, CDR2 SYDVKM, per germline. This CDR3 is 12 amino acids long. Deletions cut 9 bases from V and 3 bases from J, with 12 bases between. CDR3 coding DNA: TGTGCCAGTAATTTAAGGGACTACGAGCAGTACTTC. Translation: CASNLRDYEQYF.

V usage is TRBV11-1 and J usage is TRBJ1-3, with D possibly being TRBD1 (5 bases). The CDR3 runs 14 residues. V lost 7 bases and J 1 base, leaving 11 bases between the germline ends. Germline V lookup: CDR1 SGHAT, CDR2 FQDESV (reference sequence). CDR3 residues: CASTSGVSGNTIYF. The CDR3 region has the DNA TGTGCCAGCACCTCGGGGGTTTCTGGAAACACCATATATTTT.

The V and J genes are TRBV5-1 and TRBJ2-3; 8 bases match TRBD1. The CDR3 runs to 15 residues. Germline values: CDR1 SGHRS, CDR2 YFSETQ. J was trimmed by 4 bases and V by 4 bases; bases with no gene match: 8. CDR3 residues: CASSRGQGRADTQYF. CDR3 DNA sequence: TGCGCCAGCAGCCGAGGACAGGGAAGAGCAGATACGCAGTATTTT.